This T cell receptor (beta chain) was captured by sequencing in a study of circulating CD8 cells and anti-PD-1 response in melanoma. Study-level information: Patients received intravenous nivolumab, 3 mg/kg, every 2 weeks. Study-wide results and caveats: Diversity ranked highest in DNEG and lowest in TIGIT subsets. Tumor reactivity was tested by peptide assays on expanded sorted subsets. Replicates were generally not done for experiments.

The CDR3 loop spans 16 amino acids. CDR1 is MDHEN and CDR2 is SYDVKM in the germline V gene. Trimming cost V 1 base and J 0 bases, with 10 bases left between them. Using approximately 15 ng of total RNA, TCR libraries were made with the QIAseq Immune Repertoire TCR panel. MiXCR, applied by TCRdb to the reads, yields one record per CDR3 protein. The sample consists of several hundred distinct CDR3 sequences, about an eighth of them appearing once. This clonotype is deemed medium-sized. Its specificity is not known. Four subsets defined by PD-1 and/or TIGIT were sorted from live CD3+CD8+TCRalphabeta+ cells.

The material was CD8+ T cells from PBMCs, obtained at baseline or after one month of anti-PD-1 therapy (not recorded which). The genes are TRBV28 and TRBJ2-1; D is uncertain. The sequence derives from a human donor with melanoma. The CDR3: CASSLSGPGSYNEQFF. Here the CDR3 DNA reads TGTGCCAGCAGTTTATCCGGGCCCGGCTCCTACAATGAGCAGTTCTTC.